This TCR beta chain was sequenced in a study of cytotoxic CD8 clonotypes in ibrutinib-treated CLL. The length of the CDR3 is 16 residues. The germline V gene has CDR1 SGHKS and CDR2 YYEKEE (reference sequence). Trimming took off 5 bases at V and 3 bases at J, with 20 bases between the two ends. TCRdb keeps only in-frame clones here, not all; method: immunoSEQ multiplex PCR. The data contain 150,000 or so clones, 70% to 85% of them singletons. The rearrangement uses TRBV5-5 and TRBJ1-2; possibly TRBD1 for D (5 bases). This clonotype was obtained from a human donor with chronic lymphocytic leukemia. Sequencing was performed on PBMCs, taken after 12 months of ibrutinib treatment. In nucleotides, the CDR3 is TGTGCCAGCAGTTTGCAGGGCAGGGTTGAGGACTATGGCTACACCTTC. This gives the protein CASSLQGRVEDYGYTF.